This T cell receptor (beta chain) was recorded in a study of OX40 agonist ivuxolimab in advanced cancers. Study information: All patients had ivuxolimab intravenously every 2 weeks at 0.01 to 10 mg/kg. Enrollees could have had prior anti-PD-1, anti-PD-L1 or anti-CTLA-4 therapy, which more than 30% had received. Partial responses, seen in three patients, involved one hepatocellular carcinoma and two cutaneous melanomas.

Sequencing was performed with immunoSEQ multiplex PCR; in TCRdb, only in-frame clones are kept and a portion is missing. The table lists approximately 84,000 clones, approximately 84% of them singletons. Germline CDR1 reads SGHVS; CDR2 reads FNYEAQ. V was pared by 1 base and J by 1 base, with 7 bases between. The CDR3 has 14 residues. The genes are TRBV7-6 and TRBJ1-2; D not certain. The sequence derives from an adult with an advanced solid tumor such as melanoma, head and neck, liver or kidney cancer. Source: CD4+ or CD8+ T cells sorted from blood, taken in a trial of the OX40 agonist ivuxolimab. The CDR3 DNA follows: TGTGCCAGCAGCTTAGATGACGGTAACTATGGCTACACCTTC. Its translation: CASSLDDGNYGYTF. Full variable domain (outside the CDR3, taken from reference TRBV7-6 and TRBJ1-2): GAGVSQSPRYKVTKRGQDVALRCDPISGHVSLYWYRQALGQGPEFLTYFNYEAQQDKSGLPNDRFSAERPEGSISTLTIQRTEQRDSAMYRCASSLDDGNYGYTFGSGTRLTVV.